Each of the 16 T cell receptor beta chains below was sequenced from the same sample in a study of regulatory T cells in long-lasting Graves disease. According to the study, TCR beta libraries were built with iRepertoire HTBI primers and CDR3-region Arm-PCR. TCRdb reanalysed the multiplex PCR reads using MiXCR and keeps one entry per CDR3 protein. The profile shows about 660,000 distinct CDR3 sequences, 30% of them singletons. Specified time point: persistent/refractory GD, antithyroid drugs over 5 years with positive TRAb. PBMCs were the source of the RNA used for TCR sequencing. The source material was peripheral blood mononuclear cells (PBMCs), sampled when the disease was refractory, from a patient treated with antithyroid drugs. Source of these receptors: a female donor with Graves disease.

This chain joins TRBV12-3 or TRBV12-4 and TRBJ1-5; possible D gene TRBD1, 5 bases. The CDR3 totals 14 residues. The germline V and J ends were trimmed by 6 bases and 9 bases, with 18 bases remaining between them. The DNA for the CDR3 is TGTGCCAGCAGCGTAGACGGGGCCCAATGGCCCCAGCATTTT. Protein sequence: CASSVDGAQWPQHF.

The table lists this clonotype with many counts. The chain links TRBV11-2 to TRBJ2-5; no clear D. Germline V lookup: CDR1 SGHAT, CDR2 FQNNGV. With 2 bases removed from V and 2 bases from J, the gap between germline ends came to 6 bases. The CDR3 length is 13 residues. The DNA for the CDR3 is TGTGCCAGCAGCTTAATCCCACAAGAGACCCAGTACTTC. This translates into CASSLIPQETQYF.

This clonotype was counted a few times. The chain links TRBV7-6 to TRBJ1-5, with a weak D call TRBD1 (6 bases). This CDR3 contains 17 residues. V dropped 6 bases and J dropped 3 bases, with 21 bases sitting between them. Per germline, CDR1 SGHVS and CDR2 FNYEAQ. The CDR3 reads CASSWFRGQVDNQPQHF. As DNA, the CDR3 is TGTGCCAGCAGTTGGTTCCGGGGGCAAGTCGACAATCAGCCCCAGCATTTT.

The chain carries TRBV20-1 and TRBJ2-5; 9 nucleotides line up with TRBD2. The CDR3 runs to 14 residues. Germline CDR1 is DFQATT and CDR2 is SNEGSKA (reference sequence). Unmatched junction bases numbered 5, after V lost 1 base and J lost 5 bases. Here the CDR3 reads CSARVAGGIETQYF. CDR3 nucleotides: TGCAGTGCTAGAGTCGCGGGAGGGATCGAGACCCAGTACTTC.

This sequence joins TRBV11-2 and TRBJ2-7; 7 nucleotides align to TRBD1. The junction had 3 bases not matched to a gene; V was cut back by 4 bases and J by 6 bases. The germline gives CDR1 SGHAT, CDR2 FQNNGV. CDR3 size: 12 residues. CDR3 sequence reads: CASSSDRREQYF. DNA for the CDR3: TGTGCCAGCAGCTCGGACAGGCGCGAGCAGTACTTC.

This chain joins TRBV6-1 and TRBJ1-2; 12 positions match TRBD1. The V segment lost 8 bases and the J segment 4 bases; nucleotides outside the gene matches: 5. The CDR3 has 14 residues. Germline V gene lookup returns CDR1 MNHNS and CDR2 SASEGT. CDR3 in amino acids: CASWGQGAPYGYTF. CDR3 nucleotides: TGTGCCAGCTGGGGACAGGGGGCGCCCTATGGCTACACCTTC.

This clonotype was counted a few times. The V gene is TRBV6-1, the J gene TRBJ1-1; D uncertain. The CDR3 is 13 amino acids. Germline-derived CDR1 and CDR2 are MNHNS and SASEGT. V lost 7 bases and J lost 1, with 10 bases in between. The CDR3: CASTETQNTEAFF. CDR3 sequence (DNA): TGTGCCAGCACCGAAACTCAGAACACTGAAGCTTTCTTT.

This chain joins TRBV20-1 and TRBJ1-3; no reliable D call. The CDR3 spans 14 residues. Between the trimmed V and J ends, which lost 1 base and 2 bases, there was a span of 9 bases. Germline assignment: CDR1 DFQATT and CDR2 SNEGSKA (reference sequence). CDR3 sequence: CSARGGGTGNTIYF. As DNA, the CDR3 is TGCAGTGCTAGAGGTGGTGGAACTGGAAACACCATATATTTT.

The sample holds a few counts of this clonotype. This rearrangement joins TRBV28 to TRBJ2-7; D uncertain. Germline V gives CDR1 MDHEN, CDR2 SYDVKM. The CDR3 contains 12 residues. Trimming shortened V by 1 base and J by 4 bases, and 5 bases separated the two germline ends. The CDR3 DNA reads TGTGCCAGCAGTTTATTCCATTACGAGCAGTACTTC. It codes for CASSLFHYEQYF.

This clonotype was found a few times. The chain employs TRBV20-1 and TRBJ2-7, with TRBD1 matching over 8 bases. Germline trimming cut 5 bases from V and 3 bases from J; bases unmatched to any gene: 9. The CDR3 length is 14 residues. The germline CDR1 and CDR2 sequences are DFQATT and SNEGSKA (reference sequence). For the CDR3, the DNA is TGCAGTGCTCTGGGGACAGGCAGGATCTACGAGCAGTACTTC. It specifies CSALGTGRIYEQYF.

V gene TRBV3-1 combines with J gene TRBJ2-7; the match to TRBD2 covers 8 bases. V gave up 5 bases and J gave up 0 bases; unmatched junction bases: 6. This CDR3 has 15 residues. Looked up from germline, CDR1 is LGHDT and CDR2 is YNNKEL (reference sequence). CDR3 sequence reads: CASSAPGLGSYEQYF. The DNA of the CDR3 is TGTGCCAGCAGCGCCCCGGGACTAGGCTCCTACGAGCAGTACTTC.

The chain uses TRBV28 and TRBJ1-1; 7 bases line up with TRBD1. V lost 5 bases, J lost 0 bases, and 12 bases stayed unmatched. This CDR3 contains 17 residues. The germline V gene has CDR1 MDHEN and CDR2 SYDVKM. CDR3 in amino acids: CASSLPTGRRMNTEAFF. The CDR3, as DNA: TGTGCCAGCAGTCTCCCGACAGGGAGGCGCATGAACACTGAAGCTTTCTTT.

This clonotype was observed a handful of times. The gene calls are TRBV6-1 and TRBJ1-2; D perhaps matches TRBD1 (6 bases). The CDR3 loop spans 13 amino acids. Looked up from germline, CDR1 is MNHNS and CDR2 is SASEGT. The ends were cut back, 6 bases at V and 1 base at J, with 9 bases in the middle. The CDR3 is CASRDRFNYGYTF. CDR3 nucleotides: TGTGCCAGCAGAGACAGGTTTAACTATGGCTACACCTTC.

This clonotype was counted ten times or more. The chain has TRBV7-3 and TRBJ1-1; TRBD1 is a possible D gene (5 bases). V lost 5 bases, J lost 4 bases, and 14 bases lay in between. Germline values: CDR1 SGHTA, CDR2 FQGTGA. CDR3 size: 14 residues. CDR3: CASSTLGGVTEAFF. As DNA, the CDR3 is TGTGCCAGCAGCACCCTGGGAGGGGTCACTGAAGCTTTCTTT.

This clonotype appeared a few times. V is TRBV6-1 and J is TRBJ1-2; weak D call: TRBD1 (5 bases). The CDR3 totals 14 residues. V gave up 6 bases and J gave up 5 bases, with 16 bases separating them. CDR1 MNHNS and CDR2 SASEGT come from the germline V gene. CDR3 in amino acids: CASRPVLEGYGYTF. The CDR3 nucleotides are TGTGCCAGCAGACCGGTGCTCGAGGGGTATGGCTACACCTTC.

This clonotype was picked up many times. The CDR3 DNA reads as TGTGCCATCGGGAGACAGGCGGTGGGCACTGAAGCTTTCTTT. Translating it yields CAIGRQAVGTEAFF. The chain carries TRBV10-3 and TRBJ1-1; perhaps TRBD1 as D (6 bases). This CDR3 has 14 amino acids. V was trimmed by 8 bases and J by 4 bases, leaving 17 bases between them. From germline, CDR1 is ENHRY and CDR2 SYGVKD.